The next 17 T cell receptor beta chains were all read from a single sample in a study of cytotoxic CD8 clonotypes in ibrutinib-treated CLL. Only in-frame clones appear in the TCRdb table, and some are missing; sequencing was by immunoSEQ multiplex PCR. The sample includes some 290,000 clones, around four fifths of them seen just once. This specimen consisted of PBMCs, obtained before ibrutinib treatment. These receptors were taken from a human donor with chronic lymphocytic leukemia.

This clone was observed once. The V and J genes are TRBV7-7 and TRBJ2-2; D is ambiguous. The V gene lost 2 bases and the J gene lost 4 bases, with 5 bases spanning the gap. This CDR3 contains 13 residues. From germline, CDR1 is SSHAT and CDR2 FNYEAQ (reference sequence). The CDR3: CASSLFSTGELFF. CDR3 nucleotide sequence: TGTGCCAGCAGCTTATTTAGCACCGGGGAGCTGTTTTTT.

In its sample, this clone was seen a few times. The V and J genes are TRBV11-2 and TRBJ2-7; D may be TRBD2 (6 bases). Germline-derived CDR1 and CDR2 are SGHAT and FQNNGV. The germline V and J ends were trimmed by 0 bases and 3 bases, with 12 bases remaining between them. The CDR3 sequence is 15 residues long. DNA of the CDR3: TGTGCCAGCAGCTTAGATCTCGGGAGAAGCTACGAGCAGTACTTC. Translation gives CASSLDLGRSYEQYF.

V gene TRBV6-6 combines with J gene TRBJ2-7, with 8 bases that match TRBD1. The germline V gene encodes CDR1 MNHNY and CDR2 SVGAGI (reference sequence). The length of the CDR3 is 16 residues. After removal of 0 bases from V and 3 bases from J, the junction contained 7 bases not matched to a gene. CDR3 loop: CASSYSSLGQGYEQYF. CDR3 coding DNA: TGTGCCAGCAGTTACTCGAGCCTAGGACAGGGCTACGAGCAGTACTTC.

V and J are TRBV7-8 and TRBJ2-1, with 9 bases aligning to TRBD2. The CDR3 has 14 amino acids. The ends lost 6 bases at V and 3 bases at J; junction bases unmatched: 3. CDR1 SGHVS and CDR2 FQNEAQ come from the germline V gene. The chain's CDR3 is CASRLLAGYNEQFF. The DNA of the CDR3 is TGTGCCAGCAGGTTACTAGCGGGCTACAATGAGCAGTTCTTC.

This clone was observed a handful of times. The CDR3 is CAIRADSGNTIYF. The DNA for the CDR3 is TGTGCCATCAGGGCAGACTCTGGAAACACCATATATTTT. The gene calls are TRBV10-3 and TRBJ1-3; D remains ambiguous. Deletions cut 6 bases from V and 0 bases from J, with 6 bases between. The CDR3 runs to 13 residues. The germline CDR1 and CDR2 sequences are ENHRY and SYGVKD.

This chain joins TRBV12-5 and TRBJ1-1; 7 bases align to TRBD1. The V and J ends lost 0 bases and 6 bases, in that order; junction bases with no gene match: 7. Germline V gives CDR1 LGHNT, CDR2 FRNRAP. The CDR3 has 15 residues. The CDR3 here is CASGLVVGGVAEAFF. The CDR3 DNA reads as TGTGCTAGTGGTTTGGTCGTAGGGGGCGTCGCTGAAGCTTTCTTT.

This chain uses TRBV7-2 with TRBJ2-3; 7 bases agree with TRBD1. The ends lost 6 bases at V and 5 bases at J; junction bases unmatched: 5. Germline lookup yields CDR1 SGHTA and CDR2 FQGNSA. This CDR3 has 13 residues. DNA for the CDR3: TGTGCCAGCAGACAGGGGTTCGGAGATACGCAGTATTTT. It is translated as CASRQGFGDTQYF.

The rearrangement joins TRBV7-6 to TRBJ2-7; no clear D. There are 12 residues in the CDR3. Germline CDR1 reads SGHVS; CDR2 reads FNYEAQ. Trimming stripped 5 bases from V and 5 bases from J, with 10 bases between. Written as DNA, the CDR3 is TGTGCCAGCAGCCACACGCAAAACGAGCAGTACTTC. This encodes CASSHTQNEQYF.

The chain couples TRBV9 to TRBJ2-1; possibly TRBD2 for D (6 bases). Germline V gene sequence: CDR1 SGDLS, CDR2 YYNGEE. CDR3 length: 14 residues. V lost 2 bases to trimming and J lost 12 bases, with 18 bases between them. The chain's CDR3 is CASSVGLGAYGQFF. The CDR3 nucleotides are TGTGCCAGCAGCGTGGGACTGGGAGCGTATGGGCAGTTCTTC.

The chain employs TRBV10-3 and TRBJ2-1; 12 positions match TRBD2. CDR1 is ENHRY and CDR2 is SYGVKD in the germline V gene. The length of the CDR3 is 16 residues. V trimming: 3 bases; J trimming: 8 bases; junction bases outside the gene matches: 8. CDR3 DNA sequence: TGTGCCATCAGTGACCTCGGACTAGCGGGAAGGGATGAGCAGTTCTTC. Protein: CAISDLGLAGRDEQFF.

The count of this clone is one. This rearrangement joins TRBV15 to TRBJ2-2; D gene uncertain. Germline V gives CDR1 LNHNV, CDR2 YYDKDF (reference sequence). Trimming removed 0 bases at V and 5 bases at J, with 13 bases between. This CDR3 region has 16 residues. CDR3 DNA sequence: TGTGCCACCAGCAGAGAGTCAATTGCGGCAACCGGGGAGCTGTTTTTT. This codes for CATSRESIAATGELFF.

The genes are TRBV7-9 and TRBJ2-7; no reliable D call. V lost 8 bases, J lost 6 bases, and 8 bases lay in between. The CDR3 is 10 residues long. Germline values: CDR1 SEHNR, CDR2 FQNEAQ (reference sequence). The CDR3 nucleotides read TGTGCCAGCGAAGGGATCGAGCAGTACTTC. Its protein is CASEGIEQYF.

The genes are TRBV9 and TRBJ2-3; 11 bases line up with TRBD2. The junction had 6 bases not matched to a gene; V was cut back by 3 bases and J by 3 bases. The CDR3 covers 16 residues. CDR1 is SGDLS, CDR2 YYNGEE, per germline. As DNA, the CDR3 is TGTGCCAGCAGCGACAGGGGACTAGCGGCTACAGATACGCAGTATTTT. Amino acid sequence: CASSDRGLAATDTQYF.

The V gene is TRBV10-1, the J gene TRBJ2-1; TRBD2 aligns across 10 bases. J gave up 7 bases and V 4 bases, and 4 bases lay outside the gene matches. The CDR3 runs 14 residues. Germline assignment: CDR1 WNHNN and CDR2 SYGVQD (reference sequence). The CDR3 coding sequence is TGCGCCAGCAGTGGAAGCGGGAGGGCAAATGAGCAGTTCTTC. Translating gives CASSGSGRANEQFF.

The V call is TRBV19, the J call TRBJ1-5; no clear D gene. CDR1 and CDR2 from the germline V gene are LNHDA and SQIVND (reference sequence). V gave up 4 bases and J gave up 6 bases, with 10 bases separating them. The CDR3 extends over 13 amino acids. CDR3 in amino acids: CASSTTGRQPQHF. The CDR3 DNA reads TGTGCCAGTAGTACAACCGGGCGTCAGCCCCAGCATTTT. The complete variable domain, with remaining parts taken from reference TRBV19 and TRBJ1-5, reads DGGITQSPKYLFRKEGQNVTLSCEQNLNHDAMYWYRQDPGQGLRLIYYSQIVNDFQKGDIAEGYSVSREKKESFPLTVTSAQKNPTAFYLCASSTTGRQPQHFGDGTRLSIL.

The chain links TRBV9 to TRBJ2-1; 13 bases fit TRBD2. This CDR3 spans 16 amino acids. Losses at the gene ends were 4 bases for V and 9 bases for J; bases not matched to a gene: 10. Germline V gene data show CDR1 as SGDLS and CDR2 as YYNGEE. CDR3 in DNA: TGTGCCAGCAGCAGCCCGGGACTAGCGGGAAGGATTGAGCAGTTCTTC. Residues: CASSSPGLAGRIEQFF. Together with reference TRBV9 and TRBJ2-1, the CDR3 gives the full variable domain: DSGVTQTPKHLITATGQRVTLRCSPRSGDLSVYWYQQSLDQGLQFLIQYYNGEERAKGNILERFSAQQFPDLHSELNLSSLELGDSALYFCASSSPGLAGRIEQFFGPGTRLTVL.

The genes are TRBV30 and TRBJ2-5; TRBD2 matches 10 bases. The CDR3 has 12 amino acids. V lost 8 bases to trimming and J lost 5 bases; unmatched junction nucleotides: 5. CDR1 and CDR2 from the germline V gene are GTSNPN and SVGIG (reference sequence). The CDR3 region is CAPPAGGETQYF. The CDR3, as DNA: TGTGCCCCCCCAGCGGGGGGGGAGACCCAGTACTTC.